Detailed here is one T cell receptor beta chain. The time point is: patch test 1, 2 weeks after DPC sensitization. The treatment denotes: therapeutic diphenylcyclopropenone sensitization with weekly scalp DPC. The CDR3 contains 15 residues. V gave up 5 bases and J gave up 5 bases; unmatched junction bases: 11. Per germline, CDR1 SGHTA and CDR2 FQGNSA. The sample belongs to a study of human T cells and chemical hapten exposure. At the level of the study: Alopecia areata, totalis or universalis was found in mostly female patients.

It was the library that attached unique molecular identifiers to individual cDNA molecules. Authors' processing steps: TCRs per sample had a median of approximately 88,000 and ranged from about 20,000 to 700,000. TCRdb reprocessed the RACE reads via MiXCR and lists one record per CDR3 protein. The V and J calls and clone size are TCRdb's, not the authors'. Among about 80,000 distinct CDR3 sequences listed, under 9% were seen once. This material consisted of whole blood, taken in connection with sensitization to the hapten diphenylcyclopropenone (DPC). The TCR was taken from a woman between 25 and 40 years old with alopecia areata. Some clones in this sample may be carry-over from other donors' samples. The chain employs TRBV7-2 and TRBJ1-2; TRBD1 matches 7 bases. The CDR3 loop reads CASSPDRSTTYGYTF. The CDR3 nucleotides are TGTGCCAGCAGCCCGGACAGGTCAACAACTTATGGCTACACCTTC.